This entry concerns a single T cell receptor beta chain. The antigen is unknown. Tagging with unique molecular identifiers was a feature of the TCR beta cDNA libraries. Starting from roughly 1.1 to 9.2 million T cells, the study yielded 460,000 or so cDNA molecules. TCRdb analysed the PCR reads with MiXCR anew, one entry per CDR3 protein. The sample shows roughly 620,000 distinct CDR3 sequences, 40% to 50% of them seen only once. V shed 5 bases and J 6 bases; nucleotides not matched to a gene: 9. The CDR3 is 15 residues long. Germline assignment: CDR1 MNHEY and CDR2 SVGAGI. The record originates from a study of post-analysis software for immune sequencing data. Study-wide background: Relapsing-remitting, secondary progressive and progressive-relapsing courses of multiple sclerosis were included. Overall study results and limits: Included in a set of five TRBV segments more frequent in patients than controls were TRBV5-6, TRBV5-1 and TRBV20-1. F measure grouped same-batch samples tightly together. Among multiple sclerosis patients, normalized Chao1 diversity was significantly below that of controls.

The genes are TRBV6-5 and TRBJ1-5, with 8 nucleotides matching TRBD1. Input material: blood. This TCR was sampled from a girl aged 10 to 17 with multiple sclerosis. In nucleotides, the CDR3 is TGTGCCAGCAGTAGAGGACAGGGCCCTAGTCAGCCCCAGCATTTT. Amino acid sequence: CASSRGQGPSQPQHF.